This T cell receptor beta chain was identified in a study of cytomegalovirus exposure and HLA in healthy donors. Study-level information: An early release of data contained some 80 million unique TCRs, which came from HLA-typed donors. The study, taken as a whole, reports: CMV serostatus was the only recorded immune exposure for donors. Common viral pathogens seemed, in a later analysis, to connect with several of the most significant clusters. It was reported that the classifier diagnosed cytomegalovirus status with high specificity and sensitivity in both the original and validation cohorts.

This clone was found once. Its antigen is currently unknown. PCR amplification relied on 60 Vbeta primers (plus 13 Jbeta primers). The method was immunoSEQ multiplex PCR; TCRdb's version includes in-frame clones alone and lacks a portion of them. The repertoire has fewer than 150,000 clones, about four fifths of them found once; the top ten carry approximately 8.8%. The CDR3 covers 14 residues. Germline assignment: CDR1 MNHEY and CDR2 SVGAGI. V lost 0 bases and J 3 bases, leaving 9 bases between the germline ends. This receptor was identified in a female donor in good health and CMV-seropositive. Sequenced input: PBMCs. V and J are TRBV6-5 and TRBJ2-7, with TRBD1 as a possible D gene (6 bases). As DNA, the CDR3 is TGTGCCAGCAGTTACTCAGGACAGTTCTACGAGCAGTACTTC. This translates into CASSYSGQFYEQYF.